A single T cell receptor beta chain is shown here with its context. Germline V gene lookup returns CDR1 LNHDA and CDR2 SQIVND (reference sequence). Deletions cut 1 base from V and 8 bases from J, with 5 bases between. The CDR3 is 11 amino acids. Original handling: Scientists estimated how many nucleated cells there were by amplifying reference gene primers. Only in-frame clones appear in the TCRdb table, and some are missing; sequencing was by immunoSEQ multiplex PCR. D and trimming were read from the DNA, whereas the V and J calls and clone size are those reported in that table. The table lists around 150,000 clones, around nine tenths of them singletons, with 5% to 6% in the top ten. The sample comes from a study of blood T cell repertoires in COVID-19. Study information: There were acute and convalescent COVID-19 samples, and they came from the United States, Italy and Spain.

The sequence derives from a human donor in a cohort sampled during active COVID-19. What was sequenced was peripheral blood. The V and J genes are TRBV19 and TRBJ1-2; no reliable D call. This chain's CDR3 is CASSIGEGYTF. The DNA of the CDR3 is TGTGCCAGTAGTATAGGGGAGGGCTACACCTTC.